The 25 T cell receptor beta chains listed next were all sequenced from one sample in a study of T cells in Graves' hyperthyroidism and ophthalmopathy. There were TCR beta CDR3 regions amplified from RNA transcripts. In the first-round RT-PCR of the TCR CDR3, the HTBI primer set was used. TCRdb recomputed calls from the multiplex PCR reads with MiXCR, one row per CDR3 protein. The sample holds over 700,000 distinct CDR3 sequences, over 35% seen once. The sample comprised blood. These receptors all come from a woman in her thirties or forties with Graves' hyperthyroidism.

As concerns this clonotype: A much larger clone lies a single base off, so this may be a read error. This sequence joins TRBV10-3 and TRBJ2-7; 9 bases fit TRBD1. The V gene's germline CDR1 is ENHRY and CDR2 SYGVKD. CDR3 length: 13 residues. J was trimmed by 4 bases and V by 6 bases; bases with no gene match: 4. The CDR3 coding sequence is TGTGCCATCAGCCGGGGACAGGGTTACGAGCAGTACTTC. It translates to CAISRGQGYEQYF.

Concerning this clonotype itself: The junction does not match germline at one end; this may be a read error. The rearrangement joins TRBV10-3 to TRBJ1-4, with TRBD1 matching over 8 bases. The CDR3 has 17 amino acids. From germline, CDR1 is ENHRY and CDR2 SYGVKD. The CDR3: CASSEKGQGAWDEKLFF. The CDR3 DNA follows: TGTGCCAGCAGTGAGAAGGGGCAGGGGGCTTGGGATGAAAAACTGTTTTTT.

This rearrangement joins TRBV28 to TRBJ2-7; D is ambiguous. The V and J ends lost 5 bases and 6 bases respectively, with 20 bases between them. Germline V lookup: CDR1 MDHEN, CDR2 SYDVKM. CDR3 length equals 15 residues. CDR3 nucleotide sequence: TGTGCCAGCAGTACTCCCCGCCGAGCAACGGGCGAGCAGTACTTC. Translating it yields CASSTPRRATGEQYF.

In its sample, this clonotype was seen once. The V gene is TRBV7-9, the J gene TRBJ2-7, with 10 bases that match TRBD2. V lost 4 bases to trimming and J lost 1 base; unmatched junction nucleotides: 10. The CDR3 totals 17 residues. The germline V gene has CDR1 SEHNR and CDR2 FQNEAQ (reference sequence). DNA for the CDR3: TGTGCCAGCAGCTCACACCGGACTAGCGGAACATCCTACGAGCAGTACTTC. As protein: CASSSHRTSGTSYEQYF.

This chain links TRBV19 with TRBJ2-7, with D perhaps matching TRBD2 (6 bases). Trimming took 9 bases from V and 5 from J, leaving 20 bases between them. From germline, CDR1 is LNHDA and CDR2 SQIVND (reference sequence). CDR3 length: 14 amino acids. CDR3 nucleotide sequence: TGTGCCAGCAGTTTACGGAGGGCCGTGAACGAGCAGTACTTC. Protein: CASSLRRAVNEQYF.

This clonotype appeared a few times. The chain uses TRBV12-3 or TRBV12-4 and TRBJ2-7; 13 nucleotides align to TRBD2. The V gene end was trimmed by 3 bases and the J gene end by 9 bases; junction bases not matched to a gene: 5. CDR3 length: 14 amino acids. CDR3: CASSLATSGGRQYF. The CDR3 bases are TGTGCCAGCAGTTTGGCGACTAGCGGGGGGCGGCAGTACTTC.

This clonotype occurred many times. The chain links TRBV2 to TRBJ1-3, with D maybe TRBD1 (5 bases). The CDR3 is 13 amino acids. V lost 10 bases and J lost 1, with 11 bases in between. CDR1 is SNHLY, CDR2 FYNNEI, per germline. The CDR3 spells CATGGYSGNTIYF. The CDR3 nucleotides are TGTGCCACCGGGGGGTATTCTGGAAACACCATATATTTT.

This clonotype was counted between two and nine times. This chain links TRBV7-3 with TRBJ1-1; 11 nucleotides match TRBD1. Germline CDR1 is SGHTA and CDR2 is FQGTGA. V was pared by 1 base and J by 4 bases, with 5 bases of the junction left unmatched. This CDR3 has 16 amino acids. For the CDR3, the DNA is TGTGCCAGCAGCTTAATGGACAGGGGGCTGGGCACTGAAGCTTTCTTT. Amino acids: CASSLMDRGLGTEAFF.

The chain recombines TRBV28 with TRBJ1-5; D not certain. V lost 2 bases, J lost 1 base, and 15 bases lay in between. The CDR3 has 17 amino acids. Germline values: CDR1 MDHEN, CDR2 SYDVKM. The CDR3, as DNA: TGTGCCAGCAGTTTAAGGTTACGGGTTGGGAGCAATCAGCCCCAGCATTTT. The encoded protein is CASSLRLRVGSNQPQHF.

The chain employs TRBV10-3 and TRBJ2-2, with 10 bases that match TRBD1. The CDR3 consists of 17 residues. The V gene's germline CDR1 is ENHRY and CDR2 SYGVKD. V trimming: 2 bases; J trimming: 4 bases; junction bases outside the gene matches: 7. The CDR3, as DNA: TGTGCCATCAGTGAGAAAGTGGACAGGGGGGGCACCGGGGAGCTGTTTTTT. The encoded protein is CAISEKVDRGGTGELFF.

This clonotype came up many times. J is TRBJ1-1 and V is TRBV20-1, with TRBD1 as a possible D gene (5 bases). V lost 3 bases, J lost 3 bases, and 8 bases lay in between. Per the germline V gene, CDR1 is DFQATT and CDR2 is SNEGSKA (reference sequence). The CDR3 has 12 amino acids. The CDR3 sequence is CSARMGDTEAFF. The CDR3 nucleotides read TGCAGTGCTAGGATGGGGGACACTGAAGCTTTCTTT.

This clonotype has a count of ten or more. The chain joins TRBV9 to TRBJ1-1; a possible D gene is TRBD1 (6 bases). The CDR3 has 12 amino acids. From germline, CDR1 is SGDLS and CDR2 YYNGEE. V lost 0 bases to trimming and J lost 11 bases, with 11 bases between them. CDR3 DNA sequence: TGTGCCAGCAGCGTAGTAGGGGGGGGGGCTTTCTTT. Its translation is CASSVVGGGAFF. The whole variable domain, remainder taken from reference TRBV9 and TRBJ1-1, is DSGVTQTPKHLITATGQRVTLRCSPRSGDLSVYWYQQSLDQGLQFLIQYYNGEERAKGNILERFSAQQFPDLHSELNLSSLELGDSALYFCASSVVGGGAFFGQGTRLTVV.

This clonotype occurred a few times. The rearrangement joins TRBV6-5 to TRBJ1-2; 9 bases are a match to TRBD1. Losses at the gene ends were 4 bases for V and 4 bases for J; bases not matched to a gene: 7. This CDR3 has 15 residues. The germline V gene encodes CDR1 MNHEY and CDR2 SVGAGI. As DNA, the CDR3 is TGTGCCAGCAGTTCCCCGGGACAGGGAGGCTATGGCTACACCTTC. Its protein is CASSSPGQGGYGYTF.

This clonotype was recorded many times. The chain uses TRBV7-9 and TRBJ1-5, with 10 positions matching TRBD1. The CDR3 has 15 amino acids. The germline CDR1 and CDR2 sequences are SEHNR and FQNEAQ (reference sequence). The J segment lost 4 bases and the V segment lost 5 bases, leaving 5 bases of the junction unmatched. CDR3 sequence (DNA): TGTGCCAGCAGCCAGTGGACAGGGGGTAATCAGCCCCAGCATTTT. Its translation is CASSQWTGGNQPQHF.

This clonotype was recorded only once. The chain carries TRBV20-1 and TRBJ1-5; possible D gene TRBD1, 5 bases. The CDR3 is 17 residues long. Germline CDR1 is DFQATT and CDR2 is SNEGSKA (reference sequence). V was pared by 4 bases and J by 1 base, with 20 bases between. CDR3: CSATRAGNLGSNQPQHF. Written as DNA, the CDR3 is TGCAGTGCTACCAGGGCGGGGAACCTCGGGAGCAATCAGCCCCAGCATTTT.

The CDR3 coding sequence is TGTGCCAGCAGCTATCTCGATTCAAGGCGAAATCGCGGCTACACCTTC. It is translated as CASSYLDSRRNRGYTF. The V gene is TRBV7-3, the J gene TRBJ1-2; the D is unclear. V lost 4 bases to trimming and J lost 8 bases, with 23 bases between them. CDR3 size: 16 residues. CDR1 and CDR2 (germline): SGHTA, FQGTGA.

The sample holds many counts of this clonotype. V usage is TRBV7-9 and J usage is TRBJ2-2; D uncertain. V was trimmed by 5 bases and J by 5 bases, leaving 12 bases between them. This CDR3 has 14 amino acids. CDR1 and CDR2 from the germline V gene are SEHNR and FQNEAQ (reference sequence). For the CDR3, the DNA is TGTGCCAGCAGCCCCCCCGTAGGGACCGGGGAGCTGTTTTTT. It translates to CASSPPVGTGELFF.

Notes on this clonotype: Here the CDR3 omits its conserved ending phenylalanine or tryptophan, so a read error is the likely source. The chain has TRBV25-1 and TRBJ1-3; D gene uncertain. Germline CDR1 and CDR2: MGHDK and SYGVNS. Trimming left V 6 bases short and J 0 bases short, with 9 bases between. CDR3 length: 14 amino acids. For the CDR3, the DNA is TGTGCCAGCAGCGAAGTGAGCTCTGGAAACACCATATATTCT. Amino acid sequence: CASSEVSSGNTIYS.

This clonotype occurred many times. The chain couples TRBV20-1 to TRBJ2-5; tentatively, D is TRBD2 (7 bases). The germline V gene encodes CDR1 DFQATT and CDR2 SNEGSKA (reference sequence). This CDR3 spans 13 amino acids. V was pared by 7 bases and J by 4 bases, with 16 bases between. CDR3 DNA sequence: TGCAGTGTGGGGTGGGGGGGCCCAGAGACCCAGTACTTC. Translating gives CSVGWGGPETQYF.

J is TRBJ2-2 and V is TRBV10-3; 8 bases are a match to TRBD1. This CDR3 is 13 amino acids long. Looked up from germline, CDR1 is ENHRY and CDR2 is SYGVKD. The V segment lost 6 bases and the J segment 7 bases; nucleotides outside the gene matches: 4. The CDR3 is CAISETGVGELFF. The CDR3 coding sequence is TGTGCCATCAGCGAGACAGGGGTCGGGGAGCTGTTTTTT.

The chain combines TRBV2 with TRBJ2-5; TRBD2 might be the D (6 bases). The length of the CDR3 is 13 residues. The V gene lost 4 bases and the J gene lost 5 bases, with 11 bases spanning the gap. CDR1 SNHLY and CDR2 FYNNEI come from the germline V gene. This chain's CDR3 is CASSVGLAETQYF. DNA of the CDR3: TGTGCCAGCAGTGTAGGCCTAGCGGAGACCCAGTACTTC.

The V gene is TRBV10-3, the J gene TRBJ2-7; 8 bases map to TRBD1. The CDR3 consists of 15 residues. From germline, CDR1 is ENHRY and CDR2 SYGVKD. The trim removed 5 bases at V and 7 bases at J, leaving 13 bases unmatched. The CDR3 region has the DNA TGTGCCATCAGTCCTGGACAGGGCCAAGGGGGGGAGCAGTACTTC. Protein product: CAISPGQGQGGEQYF.

The CDR3 bases are TGTGCCAGCACCCGTCCTGGAAAAATCGAGACCCAGTACTTC. The encoded protein is CASTRPGKIETQYF. The gene calls are TRBV12-3 or TRBV12-4 and TRBJ2-5; D is ambiguous. The CDR3 consists of 14 residues. Trimming took 7 bases from V and 5 from J, leaving 17 bases between them.

The CDR3 DNA reads TGTGCCAGCAGTGAAGGGGGCTTACGCAATCAGCCCCAGCATTTT. Translated, it gives CASSEGGLRNQPQHF. The chain employs TRBV6-5 and TRBJ1-5; TRBD1 aligns across 7 bases. The CDR3 length is 15 residues. V was clipped by 5 bases and J by 2 bases; unmatched bases: 6. Germline V gene sequence: CDR1 MNHEY, CDR2 SVGAGI.

With respect to this clonotype: At one end, the junction sequence differs from germline, possibly due to a read error. The chain uses TRBV7-8 and TRBJ2-7; D is unclear. The CDR3 extends over 19 amino acids. CDR1 SGHVS and CDR2 FQNEAQ come from the germline V gene. This chain's CDR3 is CASSQDDFYSVARSYEQYF. In DNA form, the CDR3 reads TGCGCCAGCAGCCAAGATGATTTTTATTCCGTGGCCCGCTCCTACGAGCAGTACTTC.